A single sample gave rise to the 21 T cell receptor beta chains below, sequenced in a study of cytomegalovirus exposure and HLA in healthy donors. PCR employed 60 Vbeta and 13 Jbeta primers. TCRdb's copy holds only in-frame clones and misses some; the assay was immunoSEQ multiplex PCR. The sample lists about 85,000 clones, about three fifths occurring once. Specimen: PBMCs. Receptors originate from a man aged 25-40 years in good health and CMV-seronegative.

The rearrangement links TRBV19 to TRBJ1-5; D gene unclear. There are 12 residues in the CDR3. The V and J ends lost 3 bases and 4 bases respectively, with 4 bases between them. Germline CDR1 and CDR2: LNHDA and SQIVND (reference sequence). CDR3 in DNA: TGTGCCAGTAGTATTCCAAATCAGCCCCAGCATTTT. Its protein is CASSIPNQPQHF. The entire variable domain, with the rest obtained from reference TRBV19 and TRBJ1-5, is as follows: DGGITQSPKYLFRKEGQNVTLSCEQNLNHDAMYWYRQDPGQGLRLIYYSQIVNDFQKGDIAEGYSVSREKKESFPLTVTSAQKNPTAFYLCASSIPNQPQHFGDGTRLSIL.

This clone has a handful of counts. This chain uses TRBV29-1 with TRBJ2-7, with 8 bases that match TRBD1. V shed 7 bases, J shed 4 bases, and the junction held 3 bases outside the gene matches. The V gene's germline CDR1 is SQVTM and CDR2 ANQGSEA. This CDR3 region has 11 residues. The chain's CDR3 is CSAGQGYEQYF. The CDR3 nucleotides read TGCAGCGCTGGACAGGGATACGAGCAGTACTTC.

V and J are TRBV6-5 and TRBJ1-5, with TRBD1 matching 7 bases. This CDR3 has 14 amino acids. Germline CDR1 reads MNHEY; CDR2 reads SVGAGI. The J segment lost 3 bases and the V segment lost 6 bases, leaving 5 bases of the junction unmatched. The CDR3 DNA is TGTGCCAGCAGCGTGGGACAGATCAATCAGCCCCAGCATTTT. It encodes CASSVGQINQPQHF.

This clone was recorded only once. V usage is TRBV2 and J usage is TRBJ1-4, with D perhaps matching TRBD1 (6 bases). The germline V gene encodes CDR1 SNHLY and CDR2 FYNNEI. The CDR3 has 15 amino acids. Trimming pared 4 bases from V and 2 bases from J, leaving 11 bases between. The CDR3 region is CASSVGGGTNEKLFF. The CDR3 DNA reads TGTGCCAGCAGTGTAGGCGGGGGCACTAATGAAAAACTGTTTTTT.

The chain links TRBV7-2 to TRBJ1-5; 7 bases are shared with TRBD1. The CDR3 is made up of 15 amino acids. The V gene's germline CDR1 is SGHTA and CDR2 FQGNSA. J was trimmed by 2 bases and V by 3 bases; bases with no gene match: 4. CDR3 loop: CASSLYRGGNQPQHF. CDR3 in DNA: TGTGCCAGCAGCTTGTACAGGGGTGGCAATCAGCCCCAGCATTTT.

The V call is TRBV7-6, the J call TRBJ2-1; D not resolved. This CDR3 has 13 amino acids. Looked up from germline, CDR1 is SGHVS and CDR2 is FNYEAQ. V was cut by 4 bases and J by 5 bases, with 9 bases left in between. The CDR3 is CASSSLLDNEQFF. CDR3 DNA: TGTGCCAGCAGCTCCCTACTGGACAATGAGCAGTTCTTC.

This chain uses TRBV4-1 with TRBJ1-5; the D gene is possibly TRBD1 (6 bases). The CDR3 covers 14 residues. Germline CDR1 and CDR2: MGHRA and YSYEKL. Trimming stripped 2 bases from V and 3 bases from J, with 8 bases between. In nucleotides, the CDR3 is TGCGCCAGCAGCCAAAACAGGGCCAATCAGCCCCAGCATTTT. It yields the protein CASSQNRANQPQHF.

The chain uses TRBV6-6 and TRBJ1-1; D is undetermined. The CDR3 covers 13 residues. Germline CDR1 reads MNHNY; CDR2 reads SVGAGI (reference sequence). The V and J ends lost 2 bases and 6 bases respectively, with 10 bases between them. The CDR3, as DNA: TGTGCCAGCAGTTACCTTCAGGTACCTGAAGCTTTCTTT. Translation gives CASSYLQVPEAFF.

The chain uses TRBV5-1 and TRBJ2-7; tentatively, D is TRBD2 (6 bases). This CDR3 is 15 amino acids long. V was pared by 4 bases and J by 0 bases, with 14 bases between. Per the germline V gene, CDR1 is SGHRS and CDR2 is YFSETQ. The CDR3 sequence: CASSLLAQSSYEQYF. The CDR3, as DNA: TGCGCCAGCAGCCTCCTAGCGCAGAGCTCCTACGAGCAGTACTTC.

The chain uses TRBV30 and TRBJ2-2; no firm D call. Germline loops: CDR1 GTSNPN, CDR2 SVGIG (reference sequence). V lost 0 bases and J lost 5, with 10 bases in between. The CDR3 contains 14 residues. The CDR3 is CAWSVQPPTGELFF. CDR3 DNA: TGTGCCTGGAGTGTACAGCCTCCTACCGGGGAGCTGTTTTTT.

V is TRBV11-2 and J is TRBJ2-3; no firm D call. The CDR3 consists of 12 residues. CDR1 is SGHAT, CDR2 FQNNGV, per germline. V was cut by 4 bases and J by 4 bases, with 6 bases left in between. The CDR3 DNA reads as TGTGCCAGCAGCTCCCAGGCAGATACGCAGTATTTT. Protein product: CASSSQADTQYF.

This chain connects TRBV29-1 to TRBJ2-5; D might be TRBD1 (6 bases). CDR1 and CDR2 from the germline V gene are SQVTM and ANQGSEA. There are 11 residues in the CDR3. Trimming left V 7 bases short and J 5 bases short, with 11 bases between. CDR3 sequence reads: CSDRVGETQYF. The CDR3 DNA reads TGCAGCGACAGGGTGGGCGAGACCCAGTACTTC.

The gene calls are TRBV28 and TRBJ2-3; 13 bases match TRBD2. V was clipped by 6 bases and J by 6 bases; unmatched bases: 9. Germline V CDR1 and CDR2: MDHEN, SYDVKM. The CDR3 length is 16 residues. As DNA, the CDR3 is TGTGCCAGCAGCGGACTAGCGGGAGACGAGGGGGATACGCAGTATTTT. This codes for CASSGLAGDEGDTQYF. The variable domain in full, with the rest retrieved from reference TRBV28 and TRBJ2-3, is DVKVTQSSRYLVKRTGEKVFLECVQDMDHENMFWYRQDPGLGLRLIYFSYDVKMKEKGDIPEGYSVSREKKERFSLILESASTNQTSMYLCASSGLAGDEGDTQYFGPGTRLTVL.

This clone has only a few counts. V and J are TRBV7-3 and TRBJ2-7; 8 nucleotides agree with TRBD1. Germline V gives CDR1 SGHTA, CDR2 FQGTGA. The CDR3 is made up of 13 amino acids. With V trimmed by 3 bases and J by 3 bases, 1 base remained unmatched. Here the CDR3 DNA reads TGTGCCAGCAGCTTTGGACAGGGCTACGAGCAGTACTTC. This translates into CASSFGQGYEQYF.

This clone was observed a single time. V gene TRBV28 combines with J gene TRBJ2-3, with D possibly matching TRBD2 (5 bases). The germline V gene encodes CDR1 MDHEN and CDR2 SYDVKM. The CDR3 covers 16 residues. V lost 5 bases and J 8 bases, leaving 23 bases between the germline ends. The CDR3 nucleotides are TGTGCCAGCAGTCCCGGGGTAGCTGTACACAGAGGTACGCAGTATTTT. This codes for CASSPGVAVHRGTQYF.

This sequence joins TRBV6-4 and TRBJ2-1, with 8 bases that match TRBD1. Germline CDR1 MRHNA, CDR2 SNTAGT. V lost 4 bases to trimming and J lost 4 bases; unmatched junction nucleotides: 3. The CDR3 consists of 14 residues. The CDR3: CASSVGQGYNEQFF. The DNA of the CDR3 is TGTGCCAGCAGTGTCGGACAGGGATACAATGAGCAGTTCTTC.

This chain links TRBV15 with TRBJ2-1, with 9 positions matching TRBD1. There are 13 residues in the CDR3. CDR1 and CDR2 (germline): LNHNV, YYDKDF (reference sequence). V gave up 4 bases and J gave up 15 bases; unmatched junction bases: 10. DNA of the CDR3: TGTGCCACCAGCACGGGACAGGGAAGCCCATCGTTCTTC. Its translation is CATSTGQGSPSFF.

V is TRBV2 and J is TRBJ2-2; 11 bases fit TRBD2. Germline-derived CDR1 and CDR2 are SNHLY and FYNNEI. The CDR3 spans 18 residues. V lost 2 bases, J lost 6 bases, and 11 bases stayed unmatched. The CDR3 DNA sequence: TGTGCCAGCAGTGAATTAACTAGCGGGGGCCGTGGAGCCGGGGAGCTGTTTTTT. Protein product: CASSELTSGGRGAGELFF.

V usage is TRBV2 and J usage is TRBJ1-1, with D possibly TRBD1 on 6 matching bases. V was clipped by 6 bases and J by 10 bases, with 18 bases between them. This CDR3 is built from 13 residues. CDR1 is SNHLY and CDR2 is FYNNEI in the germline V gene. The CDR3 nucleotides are TGTGCCAGCAGCCCTCAGGGGCGGGTTGGAGCTTTCTTT. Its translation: CASSPQGRVGAFF.

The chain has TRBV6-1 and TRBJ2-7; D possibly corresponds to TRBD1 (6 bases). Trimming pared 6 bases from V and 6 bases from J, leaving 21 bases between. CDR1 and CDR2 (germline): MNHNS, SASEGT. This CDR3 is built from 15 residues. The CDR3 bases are TGTGCCAGCAGGGAGACAGGCGTGGGTTACGGCGAGCAGTACTTC. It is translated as CASRETGVGYGEQYF.

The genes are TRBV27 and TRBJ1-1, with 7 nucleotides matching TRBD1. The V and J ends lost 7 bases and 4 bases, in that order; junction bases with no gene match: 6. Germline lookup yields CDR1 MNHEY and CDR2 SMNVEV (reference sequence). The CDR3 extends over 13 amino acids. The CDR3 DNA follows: TGTGCCAGCACCCTAAACAGGGGCACTGAAGCTTTCTTT. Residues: CASTLNRGTEAFF.